The 3 T cell receptor beta chains below all came from one sample that was sequenced in a study of cytomegalovirus exposure and HLA in healthy donors. Produced via immunoSEQ multiplex PCR; TCRdb's table is partial and in-frame only. The repertoire has tens of thousands of clones, roughly 94% of them found once; the top ten carry approximately 1.5%. The sequenced sample consisted of PBMCs. These receptors originate from a man younger than 30 in good health and CMV-seropositive.

This chain uses TRBV11-2 with TRBJ1-4, with TRBD1 identical over 7 bases. Per germline, CDR1 SGHAT and CDR2 FQNNGV. After removal of 4 bases from V and 5 bases from J, the junction contained 10 bases not matched to a gene. The CDR3 has 16 residues. CDR3 protein: CASSSRTGLGNEKLFF. As DNA, the CDR3 is TGTGCCAGCAGCTCTCGGACAGGCCTGGGGAATGAAAAACTGTTTTTT.

This clone has a single count. CDR3 amino acids: CASSEYGTSSSYEQYF. The CDR3 DNA reads TGTGCCAGCAGTGAATACGGGACATCCAGCTCCTACGAGCAGTACTTC. This rearrangement joins TRBV25-1 to TRBJ2-7; D perhaps matches TRBD1 (6 bases). Trimming took 0 bases from V and 0 from J, leaving 12 bases between them. CDR1 MGHDK and CDR2 SYGVNS come from the germline V gene. CDR3 length equals 16 residues.

The chain has TRBV5-1 and TRBJ2-1; TRBD1 is a possible D gene (7 bases). V was cut by 2 bases and J by 9 bases, with 21 bases left in between. CDR1 is SGHRS, CDR2 YFSETQ, per germline. The CDR3 totals 16 residues. The CDR3 here is CASSLGQGGRQGEQFF. CDR3 DNA sequence: TGCGCCAGCAGCTTAGGTCAGGGGGGACGACAGGGTGAGCAGTTCTTC.